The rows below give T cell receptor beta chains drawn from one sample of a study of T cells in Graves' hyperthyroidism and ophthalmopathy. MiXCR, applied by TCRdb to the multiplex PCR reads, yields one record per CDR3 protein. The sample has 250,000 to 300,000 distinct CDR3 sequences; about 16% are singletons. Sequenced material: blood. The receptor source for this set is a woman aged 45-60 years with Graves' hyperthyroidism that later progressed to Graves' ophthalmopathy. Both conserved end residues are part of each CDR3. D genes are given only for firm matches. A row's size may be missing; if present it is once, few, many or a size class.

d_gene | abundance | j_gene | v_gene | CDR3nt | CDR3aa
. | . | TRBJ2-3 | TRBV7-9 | TGTGTCAGCATAGGGCGAGATACGCAGTATTTT | CVSIGRDTQYF
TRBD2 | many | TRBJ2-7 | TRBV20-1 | TGCAGTGCTGTGAGGGGACTAGCGGCCTCCTACGAGCAGTACTTC | CSAVRGLAASYEQYF
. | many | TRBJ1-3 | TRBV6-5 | TGTGCCAGCAGTTACTCAGGGGGAGGAGGTGGAAACACCATATATTTT | CASSYSGGGGGNTIYF
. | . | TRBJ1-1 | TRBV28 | TGTGCCAGCACCCTGGCGGGCACTGAAGCTTTCTTC | CASTLAGTEAFF
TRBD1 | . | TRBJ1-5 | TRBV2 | TGTGCCAGCACCAGACAGGGGGCTGGCAATCAGCCCCAGCATTTT | CASTRQGAGNQPQHF
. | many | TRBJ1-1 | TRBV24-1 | TGTGCCACCAGTGATTGGGCGAACACTGAAGCTTTCTTT | CATSDWANTEAFF
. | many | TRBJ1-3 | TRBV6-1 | TGTGCCATAGCGACATTACAGGTTCGGGACACCATATATTTT | CAIATLQVRDTIYF
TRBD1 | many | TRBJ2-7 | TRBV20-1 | TGCAGTGCTAGAGATCGGGGGGACAGGGACTACGAGCAGTACTTC | CSARDRGDRDYEQYF
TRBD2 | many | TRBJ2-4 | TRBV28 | TGTGCCAGCAGGAGCGGGAGGGCCAAAAACATTCAGTACTTC | CASRSGRAKNIQYF
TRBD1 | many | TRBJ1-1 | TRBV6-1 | TGTGCCAGCAGTTACCGGGACAGGGTCGGAGCTTTCTTT | CASSYRDRVGAFF
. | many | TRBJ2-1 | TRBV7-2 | TGTGCCAGCAGCTTTCATTCTAGAGGGGCCAATGAGCAGTTCTTC | CASSFHSRGANEQFF
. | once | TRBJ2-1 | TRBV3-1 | TGTGCCGGCAGCCAAGGGGAGTTGGTCAATGAGCAGTTCTTC | CAGSQGELVNEQFF
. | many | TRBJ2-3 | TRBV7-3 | TGTGCCAGCAGCTTAAAGGGCGGGATGGATACGCAGTATTTT | CASSLKGGMDTQYF
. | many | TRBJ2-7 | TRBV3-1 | TGTGCCAGCAGCCAAGGCGGGACAGCTCTCTCCTACGAGCAGTACTTC | CASSQGGTALSYEQYF
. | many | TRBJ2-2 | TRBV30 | TGTGCCTGGAGTCGAGGGGGGGAGCTGTTTTTT | CAWSRGGELFF